This record looks at one TCR beta chain sequence and its context. The record originates from a study of blood T cell repertoires in COVID-19. About the research overall: There were acute and convalescent COVID-19 samples, and they came from the United States, Italy and Spain. PBMCs, B-cell-depleted T cells, or T cells were the source of the cDNA or gDNA that made up the material.

Patients in Seattle were enrolled during active infection, then followed longitudinally. Per germline, CDR1 LNHDA and CDR2 SQIVND (reference sequence). This CDR3 spans 15 amino acids. V was clipped by 2 bases and J by 1 base, with 12 bases between them. Original processing methods: From reference gene primer amplification, estimates of nucleated cell counts were derived. Assay used: immunoSEQ multiplex PCR; TCRdb lists only in-frame clones, some missing. Clonal size and the V and J genes are those of that table, whereas D and trimming came from the DNA. The data show 250,000 to 300,000 clones, 90% seen once.

This sequence was found in a woman aged 50 to 60 with COVID-19, enrolled during active disease. The chain is built from TRBV19 and TRBJ2-7; D is undetermined. Sequencing input: peripheral blood. CDR3 coding DNA: TGTGCCAGTAGTATAAGGCCCCCAGGATCCTACGAGCAGTACTTC. Its translation: CASSIRPPGSYEQYF.